One sample yielded the 21 T cell receptor beta chains listed below, sequenced in a study of blood T cell repertoires in COVID-19 (dated by TCRdb to the early 2020s). Receptor amplification or capture employed the immunoSEQ multiplex PCR assay. As stored in TCRdb, this immuneACCESS dataset retains in-frame rearrangements with V and J assigned. A fraction of the clones does not appear; measured against another copy, unresolved V genes explain less than half of the discrepancy, and the remainder lacks a known reason. The sample table lists some 300,000 clones, around 88% of them with a count of one. The top ten hold more than 6.5% of the sample. Source material: peripheral blood. These receptor sequences come from a woman aged 25 to 39 who had recovered from COVID-19.

The chain joins TRBV28 to TRBJ2-7, with 8 bases identical to TRBD1. Germline assignment: CDR1 MDHEN and CDR2 SYDVKM. This CDR3 comprises 15 residues. V shed 7 bases, J shed 5 bases, and the junction held 13 bases outside the gene matches. The CDR3 loop reads CASIPPGGRSHEQYF. The CDR3 DNA follows: TGTGCCAGCATCCCCCCAGGGGGCAGATCCCACGAGCAGTACTTC. The whole variable domain, remainder taken from reference TRBV28 and TRBJ2-7, is DVKVTQSSRYLVKRTGEKVFLECVQDMDHENMFWYRQDPGLGLRLIYFSYDVKMKEKGDIPEGYSVSREKKERFSLILESASTNQTSMYLCASIPPGGRSHEQYFGPGTRLTVT.

The J gene is TRBJ2-6, the V gene TRBV5-6; a possible D gene is TRBD2 (5 bases). This CDR3 contains 15 residues. The germline V gene encodes CDR1 SGHDT and CDR2 YYEEEE. V dropped 4 bases and J dropped 1 base, with 9 bases sitting between them. The CDR3 is CASSRGRSGANVLTF. In DNA form, the CDR3 reads TGTGCCAGCAGCCGGGGTAGATCTGGGGCCAACGTCCTGACTTTC.

This rearrangement joins TRBV6-5 to TRBJ2-7; 8 bases are a match to TRBD2. Germline CDR1 is MNHEY and CDR2 is SVGAGI. There are 14 residues in the CDR3. The V gene end was trimmed by 2 bases and the J gene end by 4 bases; junction bases not matched to a gene: 4. CDR3 amino acids: CASSYDSGGYEQYF. In nucleotides, the CDR3 is TGTGCCAGCAGTTACGACAGCGGGGGATACGAGCAGTACTTC.

This chain links TRBV3-1 (or the pseudogene TRBV3-2) with TRBJ2-7; maybe TRBD1 (5 bases). The V end was cut by 1 base, the J end by 3 bases, with 13 bases between. In germline, CDR1 is LGHDT, CDR2 YNNKEL (reference sequence). The CDR3 contains 15 residues. The DNA of the CDR3 is TGTGCCAGCAGCCAAGCGCAGGGCAGCTACTACGAGCAGTACTTC. Protein: CASSQAQGSYYEQYF.

The V and J genes are TRBV30 and TRBJ1-1; tentative D call: TRBD1 (6 bases). V lost 1 base and J 0 bases, leaving 12 bases between the germline ends. This CDR3 spans 15 amino acids. Germline assignment: CDR1 GTSNPN and CDR2 SVGIG (reference sequence). The CDR3 region has the DNA TGTGCCTGGAGTGGAAGTGCAGGGGTGAACACTGAAGCTTTCTTT. Protein: CAWSGSAGVNTEAFF. The variable domain in full, completed from reference TRBV30 and TRBJ1-1, reads SQTIHQWPATLVQPVGSPLSLECTVEGTSNPNLYWYRQAAGRGLQLLFYSVGIGQISSEVPQNLSASRPQDRQFILSSKKLLLSDSGFYLCAWSGSAGVNTEAFFGQGTRLTVV.

This chain links TRBV28 with TRBJ2-5, with D possibly matching TRBD2 (6 bases). From germline, CDR1 is MDHEN and CDR2 SYDVKM. Trimming stripped 2 bases from V and 4 bases from J, with 8 bases between. The CDR3 has 13 amino acids. CDR3: CASSLGGSETQYF. CDR3 in DNA: TGTGCCAGCAGTTTAGGAGGGTCAGAGACCCAGTACTTC.

The CDR3 protein is CASSISLAAETQYF. CDR3 coding DNA: TGTGCCAGTAGTATATCTCTAGCCGCCGAGACCCAGTACTTC. The rearrangement uses TRBV19 and TRBJ2-5, with D maybe TRBD2 (5 bases). CDR3 length: 14 residues. Deletions cut 2 bases from V and 5 bases from J, with 12 bases between. Germline CDR1 and CDR2: LNHDA and SQIVND (reference sequence).

The chain recombines TRBV6-2 or TRBV6-3 with TRBJ2-7; 13 bases align to TRBD2. The germline V gene encodes CDR1 MNHEY and CDR2 SVGEGT. This CDR3 has 15 amino acids. The V gene end was trimmed by 6 bases and the J gene end by 6 bases; junction bases not matched to a gene: 8. The CDR3 DNA reads TGTGCCAGCAGCGGACCGGGACTAGCGGGGTTCGAGCAGTACTTC. Protein: CASSGPGLAGFEQYF.

J is TRBJ2-7 and V is TRBV4-3, with 15 bases that match TRBD2. This CDR3 is 14 amino acids long. Trimming cost V 1 base and J 11 bases; bases outside gene matches: 3. Germline CDR1 and CDR2: LGHNA and YSLEER. CDR3 sequence reads: CASSQGTSGGAKYF. CDR3 bases: TGCGCCAGCAGCCAAGGGACTAGCGGGGGGGCGAAGTACTTC.

The chain combines TRBV9 with TRBJ2-1; 11 nucleotides agree with TRBD2. Trimming at V came to 0 bases and at J to 7 bases, leaving 3 bases not matched to a gene. Per the germline V gene, CDR1 is SGDLS and CDR2 is YYNGEE. This CDR3 region has 15 residues. CDR3 region: CASSVVLAGGNEQFF. The CDR3 bases are TGTGCCAGCAGCGTAGTCCTAGCGGGGGGAAATGAGCAGTTCTTC.

The V call is TRBV2, the J call TRBJ1-2; 9 bases agree with TRBD1. The V gene end was trimmed by 5 bases and the J gene end by 8 bases; junction bases not matched to a gene: 12. This CDR3 is built from 15 residues. Germline loops: CDR1 SNHLY, CDR2 FYNNEI. CDR3 sequence reads: CASSWTGELRTGYTF. For the CDR3, the DNA is TGTGCCAGCAGTTGGACAGGGGAACTACGTACAGGCTACACCTTC.

The rearrangement joins TRBV6-5 to TRBJ2-2; 8 positions match TRBD1. Germline V gene data show CDR1 as MNHEY and CDR2 as SVGAGI. The CDR3 length is 15 residues. The V and J ends lost 7 bases and 2 bases, in that order; junction bases with no gene match: 6. The CDR3 reads CASTPGQGNTGELFF. CDR3 sequence (DNA): TGTGCCAGCACTCCCGGACAGGGTAACACCGGGGAGCTGTTTTTT.

The V gene is TRBV14, the J gene TRBJ2-1, with 11 positions matching TRBD2. J gave up 3 bases and V 3 bases, and 10 bases lay outside the gene matches. This CDR3 has 18 residues. Germline lookup yields CDR1 SGHDN and CDR2 FVKESK. DNA for the CDR3: TGTGCCAGCAGCCACAGGCGGGCACTAGCGGGGGACTACAATGAGCAGTTCTTC. Translating it yields CASSHRRALAGDYNEQFF.

This chain joins TRBV20-1 and TRBJ1-5; no firm D call. The CDR3 is 14 residues long. Germline CDR1 is DFQATT and CDR2 is SNEGSKA (reference sequence). Trimming removed 3 bases at V and 0 bases at J, with 9 bases between. The CDR3 sequence is CSASLGSSNQPQHF. The CDR3 coding sequence is TGCAGTGCTAGTTTGGGGAGTAGCAATCAGCCCCAGCATTTT.

A remark on this clone: A much larger clone differs by one base, so this may be a read error. Within the sample, other DNA sequences also encode this same CDR3. The gene calls are TRBV5-4 and TRBJ1-1; D not certain. From germline, CDR1 is SGHNT and CDR2 YYREEE (reference sequence). Trimming shortened V by 0 bases and J by 0 bases, and 6 bases separated the two germline ends. The CDR3 consists of 14 residues. CDR3 DNA: TGTGCCAGCAGCTTGGACAGCCTGAACACTGAAGCTTTCTTT. Protein sequence: CASSLDSLNTEAFF.

This clone was counted once. The chain joins TRBV27 to TRBJ2-7, with 7 bases matching TRBD1. V trimming: 5 bases; J trimming: 3 bases; junction bases outside the gene matches: 10. CDR1 and CDR2 from the germline V gene are MNHEY and SMNVEV (reference sequence). The CDR3 runs to 15 residues. CDR3: CASSPRQGAVYEQYF. The CDR3 coding sequence is TGTGCCAGCAGTCCTAGACAGGGAGCCGTCTACGAGCAGTACTTC.

This sequence joins TRBV4-1 and TRBJ2-7, with D unresolved. Trimming removed 3 bases at V and 2 bases at J, with 11 bases between. The germline V gene has CDR1 MGHRA and CDR2 YSYEKL. This CDR3 is 14 amino acids long. For the CDR3, the DNA is TGCGCCAGCAGCCAGGTCTCGAGCCCCTACGAGCAGTACTTC. Encoded protein: CASSQVSSPYEQYF.

Remarks on this clone: Other DNA sequences in the same sample also yield this CDR3. The CDR3 bases are TGTGCCAGCAGCTTAGGCTCGAGCTCCTACAATGAGCAGTTCTTC. It yields the protein CASSLGSSSYNEQFF. The V gene is TRBV7-2, the J gene TRBJ2-1; no clear D gene. V lost 1 base to trimming and J lost 0 bases, with 7 bases between them. Germline CDR1 is SGHTA and CDR2 is FQGNSA. This CDR3 has 15 amino acids. Looking up the rest from reference TRBV7-2 and TRBJ2-1 gives the full variable domain: GAGVSQSPSNKVTEKGKDVELRCDPISGHTALYWYRQSLGQGLEFLIYFQGNSAPDKSGLPSDRFSAERTGGSVSTLTIQRTQQEDSAVYLCASSLGSSSYNEQFFGPGTRLTVL.

The table lists this clone with a few counts. V is TRBV5-6 and J is TRBJ1-6; the D gene is possibly TRBD1 (6 bases). V was trimmed by 4 bases and J by 6 bases, leaving 11 bases between them. CDR3 size: 14 residues. Germline CDR1 and CDR2: SGHDT and YYEEEE. DNA for the CDR3: TGTGCCAGCAGCCTCCGGACAGTTAATTCACCCCTCCACTTT. It encodes CASSLRTVNSPLHF.

The V and J genes are TRBV19 and TRBJ1-1; possible D gene TRBD1, 5 bases. From germline, CDR1 is LNHDA and CDR2 SQIVND (reference sequence). This CDR3 spans 13 amino acids. Trimming shortened V by 5 bases and J by 5 bases, and 12 bases separated the two germline ends. The CDR3 is CASSPTVPTEAFF. The CDR3 DNA reads as TGTGCCAGTAGTCCGACAGTTCCGACTGAAGCTTTCTTT.

The chain combines TRBV4-2 with TRBJ1-6, with 9 bases lining up with TRBD1. The CDR3 is 15 amino acids. Germline lookup yields CDR1 LGHNA and CDR2 YNFKEQ. The J segment lost 9 bases and the V segment lost 4 bases, leaving 7 bases of the junction unmatched. The CDR3 bases are TGTGCCAGCAGCCTAGGACAGGGGTTAGGTTCACCCCTCCACTTT. Its translation is CASSLGQGLGSPLHF.